This TCR beta chain comes out of a study of T cell repertoires in cytomegalovirus infection. CDR1 and CDR2 from the germline V gene are MDHEN and SYDVKM. The V end lost 3 bases, the J end lost 3 bases, and 14 bases lay between the germline ends. This CDR3 region has 15 residues. TCRdb processed the reads anew with MiXCR; each CDR3 protein has one entry. The sample includes roughly 200,000 distinct CDR3 sequences, about 17% of them seen just once. Specimen: CD8+ T cells from PBMCs. This TCR was sampled from a human donor in good health (CMV status not recorded). Some clones in this sample may be carry-over from other donors' samples. The chain uses TRBV28 and TRBJ1-1; D is unresolved. The CDR3 here is CASSFAVGWDTEAFF. The DNA of the CDR3 is TGTGCCAGCAGTTTCGCGGTGGGATGGGACACTGAAGCTTTCTTT.